This TCR beta chain is drawn from a study of T cell responses to AZD1222 COVID-19 vaccine. TCRdb keeps only in-frame clones here, not all; method: immunoSEQ multiplex PCR. The table records about 130,000 clones, approximately 90% of them present only once. The germline gives CDR1 SEHNR, CDR2 FQNEAQ (reference sequence). The CDR3 sequence is 16 residues long. Trimming cost V 5 bases and J 5 bases; bases outside gene matches: 10. This receptor was taken from an adult in good health. Here the sequenced sample was peripheral blood, taken on day 0 of AZD1222 vaccination. The rearrangement uses TRBV7-9 and TRBJ1-2; TRBD1 matches at 11 bases. CDR3 amino acids: CASSPWTGGAEYGYTF. Written as DNA, the CDR3 is TGTGCCAGCAGCCCATGGACAGGGGGCGCGGAATATGGCTACACCTTC.